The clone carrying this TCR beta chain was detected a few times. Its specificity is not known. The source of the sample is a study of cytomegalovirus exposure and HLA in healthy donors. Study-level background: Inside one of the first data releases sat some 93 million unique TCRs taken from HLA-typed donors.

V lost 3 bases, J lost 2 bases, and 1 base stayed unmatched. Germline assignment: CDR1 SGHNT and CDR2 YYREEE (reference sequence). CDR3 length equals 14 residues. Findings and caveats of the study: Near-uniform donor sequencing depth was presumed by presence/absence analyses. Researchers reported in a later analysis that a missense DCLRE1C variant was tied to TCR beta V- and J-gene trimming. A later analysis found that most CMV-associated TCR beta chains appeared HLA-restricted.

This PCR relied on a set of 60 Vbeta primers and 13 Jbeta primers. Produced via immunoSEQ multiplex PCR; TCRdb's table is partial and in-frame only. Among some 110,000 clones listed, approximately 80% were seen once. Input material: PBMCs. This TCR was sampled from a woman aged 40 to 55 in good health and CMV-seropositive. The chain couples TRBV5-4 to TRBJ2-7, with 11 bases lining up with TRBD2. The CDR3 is CASSWGLAAYEQYF. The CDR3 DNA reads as TGTGCCAGCAGCTGGGGACTAGCGGCCTACGAGCAGTACTTC.